The 10 T cell receptor beta chains below were found in one sample sequenced in a study of cytomegalovirus exposure and HLA in healthy donors. In the PCR, 60 Vbeta and 13 Jbeta primers were used. The protocol was immunoSEQ multiplex PCR, while the TCRdb copy is restricted to in-frame clones and leaves out a portion. This table has some 150,000 clones, roughly 76% appearing once. What was sequenced was PBMCs. The origin of the receptors is a female donor in good health and CMV-seronegative.

This rearrangement joins TRBV6-4 to TRBJ2-1; D remains unclear. V was cut by 8 bases and J by 0 bases, with 14 bases left in between. The germline V gene has CDR1 MRHNA and CDR2 SNTAGT. This CDR3 comprises 15 residues. The CDR3 coding sequence is TGTGCCAGCCGACACTTACGTCGCTCCTACAATGAGCAGTTCTTC. Translation gives CASRHLRRSYNEQFF.

This chain links TRBV20-1 with TRBJ2-7; D is uncertain. The CDR3 spans 11 residues. V dropped 3 bases and J dropped 2 bases, with 5 bases sitting between them. CDR1 is DFQATT, CDR2 SNEGSKA, per germline (reference sequence). The DNA of the CDR3 is TGCAGTGCTAGCCCTGCCTACGAGCAGTACTTC. Translated: CSASPAYEQYF.

This clone was seen more than once but under ten times. This chain joins TRBV10-1 and TRBJ1-1; TRBD1 agrees at 8 bases. Germline V gives CDR1 WNHNN, CDR2 SYGVQD (reference sequence). This CDR3 region has 15 residues. The junction had 12 bases not matched to a gene; V was cut back by 9 bases and J by 3 bases. CDR3 sequence: CARAGQGPPYTEAFF. The CDR3 bases are TGCGCCAGAGCTGGACAGGGCCCTCCCTACACTGAAGCTTTCTTT.

This chain's CDR3 is CASSPPAASYEQYF. For the CDR3, the DNA is TGTGCCAGCAGCCCCCCTGCGGCATCCTACGAGCAGTACTTC. This chain links TRBV11-2 with TRBJ2-7, with D unresolved. Trimming pared 5 bases from V and 1 base from J, leaving 12 bases between. The CDR3 runs 14 residues. Germline V gene data show CDR1 as SGHAT and CDR2 as FQNNGV.

The rearrangement uses TRBV28 and TRBJ1-1; 7 bases fit TRBD1. The CDR3 runs 14 residues. Trimming at V came to 5 bases and at J to 6 bases, leaving 9 bases not matched to a gene. Germline V gene data show CDR1 as MDHEN and CDR2 as SYDVKM. The CDR3 protein is CASSRSDRVAEAFF. As DNA, the CDR3 is TGTGCCAGCAGTCGCTCAGACAGGGTCGCTGAAGCTTTCTTT.

This chain connects TRBV25-1 to TRBJ1-2, with 8 nucleotides matching TRBD1. V dropped 6 bases and J dropped 8; count of bases not matched to a gene: 8. Germline CDR1 and CDR2: MGHDK and SYGVNS. The CDR3 loop spans 13 amino acids. The CDR3 nucleotides are TGTGCCAGCAGCCCGACAGGGGAAGAGGGCTACACCTTC. It is translated as CASSPTGEEGYTF.

The chain joins TRBV11-2 to TRBJ2-2, with 15 bases identical to TRBD2. J was trimmed by 5 bases and V by 0 bases; bases with no gene match: 4. The CDR3 consists of 18 residues. Germline lookup yields CDR1 SGHAT and CDR2 FQNNGV. CDR3 amino acids: CASSLDRTSGRATGELFF. CDR3 bases: TGTGCCAGCAGCTTAGATCGGACTAGCGGGAGGGCTACCGGGGAGCTGTTTTTT.

The table lists this clone with a few counts. The rearrangement joins TRBV28 to TRBJ2-7; maybe TRBD2 (5 bases). Trimming removed 7 bases at V and 5 bases at J, with 30 bases between. Germline values: CDR1 MDHEN, CDR2 SYDVKM. The CDR3 runs to 18 residues. In DNA, the CDR3 is TGTGCCAGCAACGCAGAGAGCCTTGGAGCGGACCTCTTAAACGAGCAGTACTTC. This gives the protein CASNAESLGADLLNEQYF.

The V gene is TRBV28, the J gene TRBJ1-1, with TRBD1 matching over 9 bases. The germline V gene has CDR1 MDHEN and CDR2 SYDVKM. Germline trimming cut 7 bases from V and 3 bases from J; bases unmatched to any gene: 18. The CDR3 spans 18 residues. This CDR3 reads CASITTPWTGEKDTEAFF. CDR3 bases: TGTGCCAGCATAACCACCCCCTGGACAGGGGAAAAGGACACTGAAGCTTTCTTT.

V and J are TRBV5-4 and TRBJ2-1, with 9 bases that match TRBD2. CDR3 size: 15 residues. Germline V gene data show CDR1 as SGHNT and CDR2 as YYREEE (reference sequence). V shed 1 base and J 4 bases; nucleotides not matched to a gene: 3. CDR3 DNA: TGTGCCAGCAGCTTGCTTCTAGCGGGGTACAATGAGCAGTTCTTC. Amino acids: CASSLLLAGYNEQFF.